Below, 26 T cell receptor beta chains from the same sample are listed, as sequenced in a study of graft-versus-host responses after intestinal transplantation. Their antigens are not known. Clones were sequenced by immunoSEQ multiplex PCR, and TCRdb holds only the in-frame ones, with some missing. The sample includes tens of thousands of clones, 85% to 95% of them seen just once. Sequenced material: unstimulated CD8+ T cells sorted from spleen or lymph node cells, taken before intestinal transplant. The source is a human donor who received an intestinal transplant.

The chain is built from TRBV10-3 and TRBJ2-1; TRBD1 matches at 8 bases. CDR1 is ENHRY, CDR2 SYGVKD, per germline. The ends lost 9 bases at V and 6 bases at J; junction bases unmatched: 10. This CDR3 region has 14 residues. In nucleotides, the CDR3 is TGTGCCATACCCGGGACAGGCTCTTTCAATGAGCAGTTCTTC. Translated: CAIPGTGSFNEQFF.

The chain recombines TRBV7-9 with TRBJ2-5; 7 positions agree with TRBD1. After removal of 5 bases from V and 4 bases from J, the junction contained 7 bases not matched to a gene. This CDR3 is built from 14 residues. Germline V gene lookup returns CDR1 SEHNR and CDR2 FQNEAQ (reference sequence). CDR3 sequence reads: CASSGRQGRETQYF. CDR3 DNA sequence: TGTGCCAGCAGCGGCCGACAGGGTAGAGAGACCCAGTACTTC.

The V and J genes are TRBV9 and TRBJ2-7, with 11 bases fitting TRBD1. Germline V gene sequence: CDR1 SGDLS, CDR2 YYNGEE. V gave up 5 bases and J gave up 1 base; unmatched junction bases: 5. This CDR3 region has 15 residues. CDR3 sequence: CASSPGTGGSYEQYF. In DNA, the CDR3 is TGTGCCAGCAGTCCCGGGACAGGGGGATCCTACGAGCAGTACTTC.

CDR3 sequence: CASSVTGYGYTF. DNA for the CDR3: TGTGCCAGCAGCGTGACAGGTTATGGCTACACCTTC. This chain uses TRBV7-8 with TRBJ1-2; D possibly corresponds to TRBD1 (6 bases). The CDR3 runs to 12 residues. From germline, CDR1 is SGHVS and CDR2 FQNEAQ. Trimming stripped 5 bases from V and 5 bases from J, with 9 bases between.

The rearrangement links TRBV29-1 to TRBJ1-2; perhaps TRBD1 as D (5 bases). Deletions cut 6 bases from V and 4 bases from J, with 6 bases between. This CDR3 is 10 amino acids long. CDR1 and CDR2 from the germline V gene are SQVTM and ANQGSEA. The CDR3, as DNA: TGCAGCGTCGACAGCTATGGCTACACCTTC. Its translation is CSVDSYGYTF.

The chain carries TRBV9 and TRBJ2-2; 9 bases fit TRBD2. The CDR3 covers 17 residues. Germline CDR1 reads SGDLS; CDR2 reads YYNGEE. Germline trimming cut 4 bases from V and 5 bases from J; bases unmatched to any gene: 12. The CDR3 DNA reads as TGTGCCAGCAGCCCCCCGCGGCGGGGGGGCCGGACCGGGGAGCTGTTTTTT. It is translated as CASSPPRRGGRTGELFF. The full variable domain, rest sourced from reference TRBV9 and TRBJ2-2, is DSGVTQTPKHLITATGQRVTLRCSPRSGDLSVYWYQQSLDQGLQFLIQYYNGEERAKGNILERFSAQQFPDLHSELNLSSLELGDSALYFCASSPPRRGGRTGELFFGEGSRLTVL.

The chain has TRBV6-5 and TRBJ1-1; weak D call: TRBD1 (5 bases). Trimming cost V 2 bases and J 1 base, with 8 bases left between them. CDR3 length: 14 residues. Germline V lookup: CDR1 MNHEY, CDR2 SVGAGI. The CDR3 DNA reads TGTGCCAGCAGTTACCAGGACACGAACACTGAAGCTTTCTTT. It translates to CASSYQDTNTEAFF.

V gene TRBV6-1 combines with J gene TRBJ1-2; D may be TRBD1 (5 bases). The CDR3 totals 14 residues. V was shortened by 3 bases and J by 1 base, with 9 bases between the two germline ends. The germline CDR1 and CDR2 sequences are MNHNS and SASEGT. The CDR3: CASSEGPVNYGYTF. In nucleotides, the CDR3 is TGTGCCAGCAGTGAGGGGCCCGTTAACTATGGCTACACCTTC.

The chain has TRBV30 and TRBJ1-1, with 8 bases matching TRBD1. Germline-derived CDR1 and CDR2 are GTSNPN and SVGIG (reference sequence). The CDR3 spans 12 residues. The V segment lost 5 bases and the J segment 5 bases; nucleotides outside the gene matches: 4. CDR3 residues: CAWDRGMTEAFF. The DNA for the CDR3 is TGTGCCTGGGACAGGGGAATGACTGAAGCTTTCTTT. Full variable domain (rest looked up from reference TRBV30 and TRBJ1-1): SQTIHQWPATLVQPVGSPLSLECTVEGTSNPNLYWYRQAAGRGLQLLFYSVGIGQISSEVPQNLSASRPQDRQFILSSKKLLLSDSGFYLCAWDRGMTEAFFGQGTRLTVV.

This sequence joins TRBV13 and TRBJ1-2; no reliable D call. The germline V gene has CDR1 PRHDT and CDR2 FYEKMQ (reference sequence). V lost 7 bases and J 3 bases, leaving 18 bases between the germline ends. This CDR3 is 15 amino acids long. CDR3 region: CASTKAGTIYYGYTF. DNA of the CDR3: TGTGCCAGCACCAAAGCAGGTACAATTTACTATGGCTACACCTTC.

This chain joins TRBV4-2 and TRBJ1-4; D is undetermined. This CDR3 has 16 residues. Deletions cut 1 base from V and 1 base from J, with 10 bases between. Germline CDR1 and CDR2: LGHNA and YNFKEQ. DNA for the CDR3: TGTGCCAGCAGCCAAGTGCAGGCCGGAACTAATGAAAAACTGTTTTTT. It is translated as CASSQVQAGTNEKLFF.

V is TRBV7-9 and J is TRBJ1-3; no clear D gene. The CDR3 contains 13 residues. The germline V and J ends were trimmed by 5 bases and 4 bases, with 9 bases remaining between them. Germline-derived CDR1 and CDR2 are SEHNR and FQNEAQ (reference sequence). This CDR3 reads CASSPSEGNTIYF. Here the CDR3 DNA reads TGTGCCAGCAGCCCATCGGAGGGAAACACCATATATTTT.

The chain employs TRBV27 and TRBJ2-7, with 7 bases that match TRBD2. Germline V gives CDR1 MNHEY, CDR2 SMNVEV (reference sequence). J gave up 7 bases and V 5 bases, and 11 bases lay outside the gene matches. This CDR3 comprises 14 residues. Here the CDR3 reads CASSPGTTVKEQYF. In DNA, the CDR3 is TGTGCCAGCAGTCCCGGGACTACTGTTAAAGAGCAGTACTTC.

The V call is TRBV6-5, the J call TRBJ1-3; tentatively, D is TRBD1 (6 bases). The CDR3 covers 15 residues. Germline lookup yields CDR1 MNHEY and CDR2 SVGAGI. The V end was cut by 0 bases, the J end by 5 bases, with 11 bases between. The CDR3 nucleotides are TGTGCCAGCAGTTACTCGGGGGCGACCAGAAACACCATATATTTT. This gives the protein CASSYSGATRNTIYF.

The chain uses TRBV7-2 and TRBJ1-2; D gene ambiguous. CDR3 size: 14 residues. The germline CDR1 and CDR2 sequences are SGHTA and FQGNSA. The V gene lost 5 bases and the J gene lost 4 bases, with 14 bases spanning the gap. The CDR3 sequence is CASSPGAGFYGYTF. The CDR3 DNA sequence: TGTGCCAGCAGCCCGGGAGCCGGTTTCTATGGCTACACCTTC.

The genes are TRBV9 and TRBJ2-3, with TRBD2 matching over 8 bases. The CDR3 consists of 15 residues. Trimming at V came to 3 bases and at J to 6 bases, leaving 9 bases not matched to a gene. Germline CDR1 SGDLS, CDR2 YYNGEE. The CDR3 sequence: CASSAGGAAQDTQYF. The CDR3 DNA is TGTGCCAGCAGCGCCGGGGGGGCCGCGCAGGATACGCAGTATTTT.

V usage is TRBV7-9 and J usage is TRBJ2-2; 7 nucleotides agree with TRBD1. Germline assignment: CDR1 SEHNR and CDR2 FQNEAQ (reference sequence). Trimming took 6 bases from V and 3 from J; bases not matched to a gene: 7. CDR3 length equals 15 residues. The CDR3 is CASRSTGYHTGELFF. As DNA, the CDR3 is TGTGCCAGCAGGTCGACAGGGTACCACACCGGGGAGCTGTTTTTT.

The genes are TRBV28 and TRBJ1-2, with D hard to call. Trimming took 3 bases from V and 10 from J, leaving 15 bases between them. The germline gives CDR1 MDHEN, CDR2 SYDVKM. The CDR3 runs 13 residues. CDR3 region: CASSLVATSVYTF. The DNA for the CDR3 is TGTGCCAGCAGTTTGGTGGCCACCTCCGTCTACACCTTC.

The chain is built from TRBV7-9 and TRBJ2-1; D is possibly TRBD1 (5 bases). This CDR3 is 18 amino acids long. V was clipped by 0 bases and J by 7 bases, with 22 bases between them. Germline CDR1 reads SEHNR; CDR2 reads FQNEAQ (reference sequence). DNA of the CDR3: TGTGCCAGCAGCTTAGCCGGTCTTCGGTCCGATAGGGGAAATGAGCAGTTCTTC. Protein product: CASSLAGLRSDRGNEQFF.

The chain carries TRBV7-9 and TRBJ1-4, with TRBD1 as a possible D gene (5 bases). The germline V and J ends were trimmed by 4 bases and 6 bases, with 24 bases remaining between them. The CDR3 length is 18 residues. The germline CDR1 and CDR2 sequences are SEHNR and FQNEAQ (reference sequence). This CDR3 reads CASSSHKVGGKQDEKLFF. The CDR3 nucleotides are TGTGCCAGCAGCTCCCACAAAGTCGGTGGGAAACAGGATGAAAAACTGTTTTTT.

This clone was seen just once. The chain carries TRBV6-1 and TRBJ1-1, with 11 bases matching TRBD1. This CDR3 has 16 residues. J lost 6 bases, V lost 1 base, and 7 bases had no gene match. Germline CDR1 is MNHNS and CDR2 is SASEGT. CDR3 bases: TGTGCCAGCAGTGAAGACGGACAGGGGGCTTGGGCTGAAGCTTTCTTT. Residues: CASSEDGQGAWAEAFF.

The chain is built from TRBV11-1 and TRBJ2-6, with D possibly being TRBD1 (6 bases). Germline CDR1 SGHAT, CDR2 FQDESV (reference sequence). V gave up 0 bases and J gave up 1 base, with 16 bases separating them. This CDR3 comprises 19 residues. CDR3 loop: CASSLAGHRDPSGANVLTF. The CDR3 region has the DNA TGTGCCAGCAGCTTAGCGGGGCACAGGGACCCTTCTGGGGCCAACGTCCTGACTTTC.

This chain's CDR3 is CASSATLAGEETQYF. CDR3 DNA: TGTGCCAGCAGTGCGACGCTAGCGGGAGAAGAGACCCAGTACTTC. V gene TRBV6-1 combines with J gene TRBJ2-5; 10 bases align to TRBD2. This CDR3 region has 15 residues. CDR1 MNHNS and CDR2 SASEGT come from the germline V gene. Germline trimming cut 4 bases from V and 3 bases from J; bases unmatched to any gene: 5.

This chain joins TRBV7-3 and TRBJ1-1, with D perhaps TRBD1 (5 bases). The CDR3 is made up of 15 amino acids. V gave up 2 bases and J gave up 1 base, with 11 bases separating them. The germline gives CDR1 SGHTA, CDR2 FQGTGA. In nucleotides, the CDR3 is TGTGCCAGCAGCTTACACCCAGGGCGGAACACTGAAGCTTTCTTT. Encoded protein: CASSLHPGRNTEAFF. The whole variable domain, filled in from reference TRBV7-3 and TRBJ1-1, reads GAGVSQTPSNKVTEKGKYVELRCDPISGHTALYWYRQSLGQGPEFLIYFQGTGAADDSGLPNDRFFAVRPEGSVSTLKIQRTERGDSAVYLCASSLHPGRNTEAFFGQGTRLTVV.

The rearrangement uses TRBV19 and TRBJ1-6; TRBD1 is a possible D gene (6 bases). Between the trimmed V and J ends, which lost 6 bases and 6 bases, there was a span of 9 bases. The CDR3 has 13 residues. Per the germline V gene, CDR1 is LNHDA and CDR2 is SQIVND (reference sequence). CDR3 DNA sequence: TGTGCCAGTAGGACAGGTTTTAATTCACCCCTCCACTTT. Translation: CASRTGFNSPLHF.

This clone was counted once. This sequence joins TRBV5-1 and TRBJ2-1; 7 bases are a match to TRBD2. V shed 0 bases, J shed 6 bases, and the junction held 3 bases outside the gene matches. There are 14 residues in the CDR3. CDR1 SGHRS and CDR2 YFSETQ come from the germline V gene. In nucleotides, the CDR3 is TGCGCCAGCAGCTTGGACGGGACTACCAATGAGCAGTTCTTC. Its protein product is CASSLDGTTNEQFF.